One sample yielded the 22 T cell receptor beta chains listed below, sequenced in a study of cytomegalovirus exposure and HLA in healthy donors. The assay was immunoSEQ multiplex PCR, and TCRdb's table has in-frame clones only and misses some. The sample shows approximately 54,000 clones, approximately 90% of them seen only once. Material: PBMCs. The origin of the receptors is a young woman in good health and CMV-seropositive.

As to this clone: The sample contains more than one DNA sequence encoding this CDR3. The chain combines TRBV5-6 with TRBJ2-7; D remains ambiguous. V lost 2 bases, J lost 5 bases, and 5 bases lay in between. Germline loops: CDR1 SGHDT, CDR2 YYEEEE. The CDR3 runs 11 residues. The CDR3 nucleotides are TGTGCCAGCAGCTTTCTAGACGAGCAGTACTTC. This encodes CASSFLDEQYF. Supplemented by reference TRBV5-6 and TRBJ2-7, the full variable domain reads DAGVTQSPTHLIKTRGQQVTLRCSPKSGHDTVSWYQQALGQGPQFIFQYYEEEERQRGNFPDRFSGHQFPNYSSELNVNALLLGDSALYLCASSFLDEQYFGPGTRLTVT.

The gene calls are TRBV6-1 and TRBJ1-2; D is undetermined. This CDR3 is built from 13 residues. Trimming removed 5 bases from V and 4 bases from J, with 11 bases in between. Per the germline V gene, CDR1 is MNHNS and CDR2 is SASEGT. CDR3 loop: CASSSLGGYGYTF. CDR3 coding DNA: TGTGCCAGCAGTTCCCTAGGAGGCTATGGCTACACCTTC.

The rearrangement links TRBV29-1 to TRBJ1-1; D may be TRBD1 (5 bases). Germline V CDR1 and CDR2: SQVTM, ANQGSEA. Trimming shortened V by 4 bases and J by 8 bases, and 11 bases separated the two germline ends. The CDR3 is made up of 11 amino acids. In DNA, the CDR3 is TGCAGCGTTGCCAGGGCAACGGAAGCTTTCTTT. Translating gives CSVARATEAFF.

V and J are TRBV30 and TRBJ2-6; no clear D gene. Germline CDR1 GTSNPN, CDR2 SVGIG (reference sequence). This CDR3 spans 14 amino acids. The CDR3 DNA is TGTGCGTTTTTGTCGTACTCTGGGGCCAACGTCCTGACTTTC. This codes for CAFLSYSGANVLTF.

The rearrangement joins TRBV11-3 to TRBJ2-2; D remains unclear. There are 13 residues in the CDR3. CDR1 is SGHNT, CDR2 YENEEA, per germline. The germline V and J ends were trimmed by 6 bases and 5 bases, with 10 bases remaining between them. The CDR3 sequence: CASSPTDTGELFF. CDR3 DNA: TGTGCCAGCAGTCCCACTGATACCGGGGAGCTGTTTTTT.

The rearrangement links TRBV5-6 to TRBJ1-2; tentatively, D is TRBD1 (6 bases). Trimming took off 0 bases at V and 3 bases at J, with 15 bases between the two ends. Germline V gene sequence: CDR1 SGHDT, CDR2 YYEEEE. CDR3 length: 16 residues. The CDR3 DNA sequence: TGTGCCAGCAGCTTGGGGAGGCAGGGGAGTGACTATGGCTACACCTTC. This codes for CASSLGRQGSDYGYTF.

CDR3 loop: CATSSAGTGGFRANVLTF. The CDR3 coding sequence is TGTGCCACCAGCAGCGCCGGGACAGGGGGCTTCCGAGCCAACGTCCTGACTTTC. The chain is built from TRBV15 and TRBJ2-6; 12 bases line up with TRBD1. V was clipped by 3 bases and J by 7 bases; unmatched bases: 10. This CDR3 is built from 18 residues. CDR1 LNHNV and CDR2 YYDKDF come from the germline V gene (reference sequence).

The gene calls are TRBV7-9 and TRBJ1-2; D gene uncertain. This CDR3 contains 15 residues. The germline gives CDR1 SEHNR, CDR2 FQNEAQ (reference sequence). Trimming removed 5 bases at V and 3 bases at J, with 16 bases between. The CDR3 sequence is CASSPSGGSDYGYTF. CDR3 bases: TGTGCCAGCAGCCCTTCGGGTGGGTCCGACTATGGCTACACCTTC.

The chain combines TRBV2 with TRBJ2-7, with no clear D. The CDR3 contains 12 residues. The V gene lost 3 bases and the J gene lost 6 bases, with 9 bases spanning the gap. The germline V gene encodes CDR1 SNHLY and CDR2 FYNNEI. The CDR3, as DNA: TGTGCCAGCAGTGACGCGGCCCCCGAGCAGTACTTC. Translated: CASSDAAPEQYF. Using reference TRBV2 and TRBJ2-7 for the parts outside the CDR3, the full variable domain is EPEVTQTPSHQVTQMGQEVILRCVPISNHLYFYWYRQILGQKVEFLVSFYNNEISEKSEIFDDQFSVERPDGSNFTLKIRSTKLEDSAMYFCASSDAAPEQYFGPGTRLTVT.

The chain carries TRBV30 and TRBJ1-2; the D gene is possibly TRBD1 (6 bases). The CDR3 loop spans 11 amino acids. Trimming pared 5 bases from V and 6 bases from J, leaving 10 bases between. Germline assignment: CDR1 GTSNPN and CDR2 SVGIG (reference sequence). CDR3 residues: CAWQRGNGYTF. The CDR3 DNA is TGTGCCTGGCAAAGGGGGAATGGCTACACCTTC.

The chain is built from TRBV18 and TRBJ2-1, with 9 bases that match TRBD1. V was clipped by 5 bases and J by 8 bases; unmatched bases: 4. Germline CDR1 is KGHSH and CDR2 is LQKENI. The CDR3 has 13 amino acids. This chain's CDR3 is CASSSTGGDEQFF. DNA for the CDR3: TGTGCCAGCTCATCGACAGGGGGGGATGAGCAGTTCTTC.

The chain combines TRBV18 with TRBJ1-3; 8 positions agree with TRBD1. Unmatched junction bases numbered 2, after V lost 3 bases and J lost 4 bases. Germline values: CDR1 KGHSH, CDR2 LQKENI. The length of the CDR3 is 14 residues. CDR3 sequence (DNA): TGTGCCAGCTCACCTGGGACAGGAGGAAACACCATATATTTT. Its translation is CASSPGTGGNTIYF.

The chain employs TRBV6-4 and TRBJ2-3; 13 bases map to TRBD2. The CDR3 covers 18 residues. CDR1 and CDR2 from the germline V gene are MRHNA and SNTAGT. After removal of 1 base from V and 8 bases from J, the junction contained 12 bases not matched to a gene. The CDR3, as DNA: TGTGCCAGCAGTGACTACGGGGGGACTAGCGGGGAGACTTTTACGCAGTATTTT. The encoded protein is CASSDYGGTSGETFTQYF.

Worth noting for this clone: Mismatch with germline at one junction end may stem from a read error. The rearrangement joins TRBV7-7 to TRBJ1-2; D not resolved. This CDR3 is 17 amino acids long. CDR1 SSHAT and CDR2 FNYEAQ come from the germline V gene (reference sequence). CDR3 DNA: TGTGCTAGCAGCTTCCTTTGTAGTGGACTGCGGAACTATGGCTACACCTTC. As protein: CASSFLCSGLRNYGYTF.

The J gene is TRBJ1-2, the V gene TRBV10-3; 10 nucleotides align to TRBD1. CDR3 length: 15 amino acids. The germline CDR1 and CDR2 sequences are ENHRY and SYGVKD. Trimming at V came to 0 bases and at J to 6 bases, leaving 4 bases not matched to a gene. The CDR3 DNA follows: TGTGCCATCAGTGAGTCGGGGGGACAGGGGCATGGCTACACCTTC. Translation: CAISESGGQGHGYTF.

This clone came up a few times. The rearrangement links TRBV4-2 to TRBJ2-5; D ambiguous. CDR1 LGHNA and CDR2 YNFKEQ come from the germline V gene. Trimming cost V 1 base and J 2 bases, with 14 bases left between them. This CDR3 comprises 16 residues. The DNA of the CDR3 is TGTGCCAGCAGCCAAGGTGCCTCGGCAGGTCAAGAGACCCAGTACTTC. Its translation: CASSQGASAGQETQYF.

V usage is TRBV6-1 and J usage is TRBJ1-4; 10 positions match TRBD1. CDR1 and CDR2 from the germline V gene are MNHNS and SASEGT. CDR3 length: 15 residues. Trimming cost V 3 bases and J 7 bases; bases outside gene matches: 5. CDR3 sequence (DNA): TGTGCCAGCAGTGACGTAGGACAGGGGGTTGAAAAACTGTTTTTT. As protein: CASSDVGQGVEKLFF.

The chain combines TRBV28 with TRBJ2-7; TRBD2 agrees at 10 bases. Per germline, CDR1 MDHEN and CDR2 SYDVKM. The V gene end was trimmed by 4 bases and the J gene end by 0 bases; junction bases not matched to a gene: 3. The length of the CDR3 is 15 residues. CDR3 amino acids: CASSSPSGGSYEQYF. The CDR3 DNA follows: TGTGCCAGCAGTTCCCCTAGCGGGGGCTCCTACGAGCAGTACTTC.

The V call is TRBV19, the J call TRBJ1-2; the D gene is possibly TRBD1 (5 bases). From germline, CDR1 is LNHDA and CDR2 SQIVND (reference sequence). With 5 bases removed from V and 2 bases from J, the gap between germline ends came to 15 bases. The CDR3 extends over 15 amino acids. Written as DNA, the CDR3 is TGTGCCAGTAGTCCGTGGCGTGGGGCGAACTATGGCTACACCTTC. This sequence encodes CASSPWRGANYGYTF. The full variable domain, with the rest looked up from reference TRBV19 and TRBJ1-2, is DGGITQSPKYLFRKEGQNVTLSCEQNLNHDAMYWYRQDPGQGLRLIYYSQIVNDFQKGDIAEGYSVSREKKESFPLTVTSAQKNPTAFYLCASSPWRGANYGYTFGSGTRLTVV.

The rearrangement uses TRBV30 and TRBJ1-5; TRBD1 aligns across 7 bases. Germline assignment: CDR1 GTSNPN and CDR2 SVGIG (reference sequence). Germline trimming cut 3 bases from V and 3 bases from J; bases unmatched to any gene: 8. The CDR3 contains 15 residues. The CDR3 sequence: CAWRRKGTVNQPQHF. The DNA for the CDR3 is TGTGCCTGGAGGAGGAAAGGGACAGTCAATCAGCCCCAGCATTTT.

V usage is TRBV2 and J usage is TRBJ1-4; 10 positions agree with TRBD1. The CDR3 has 14 amino acids. V trimming: 6 bases; J trimming: 5 bases; junction bases outside the gene matches: 3. Germline assignment: CDR1 SNHLY and CDR2 FYNNEI. CDR3 protein: CASRWTGGNEKLFF. The CDR3, as DNA: TGTGCCAGCAGATGGACAGGGGGAAATGAAAAACTGTTTTTT.

The chain recombines TRBV4-2 with TRBJ2-7, with TRBD1 matching 7 bases. Germline CDR1 LGHNA, CDR2 YNFKEQ. CDR3 length: 14 residues. V lost 0 bases to trimming and J lost 3 bases; unmatched junction nucleotides: 2. The CDR3 loop is CASSQEGTDYEQYF. The CDR3 region has the DNA TGTGCCAGCAGCCAAGAGGGGACAGACTACGAGCAGTACTTC.